The entry below gives a single T cell receptor (beta chain) sequence along with its context. This sample is drawn from a study of blood T cell repertoires in COVID-19. About the research overall: Specimens from acute and convalescent COVID-19 originated in the United States, Italy and Spain. From T cells, B-cell-depleted T cells, or PBMCs came the material, which was cDNA or gDNA.

In the authors' workflow: Amplified reference gene primers provided the basis for estimating nucleated cell counts. Repertoires were generated with immunoSEQ multiplex PCR, while TCRdb's copy carries only in-frame clones and drops some. Clonal size and the V and J genes are those of that table, whereas D and trimming came from the DNA. The sample has around 300,000 clones; 65% to 85% are singletons. Per germline, CDR1 SGHDT and CDR2 YYEEEE. This CDR3 has 13 residues. The V end was cut by 5 bases, the J end by 4 bases, with 12 bases between. The sequencing input was peripheral blood. The J gene is TRBJ1-1, the V gene TRBV5-6, with TRBD1 as a possible D gene (5 bases). The source of this sequence is a man aged 30-40 years with active or convalescent COVID-19. CDR3 DNA: TGTGCCAGCAGACGAACCAGGGCCACTGAAGCTTTCTTT. Translation: CASRRTRATEAFF.